These 11 T cell receptor beta chains originate from one sample sequenced in a study of blood T cell repertoires in COVID-19. The protocol was immunoSEQ multiplex PCR, while the TCRdb copy is restricted to in-frame clones and leaves out a portion. The data contain 95,000 to 100,000 clones, around 90% of them singletons. The source material was peripheral blood. The source is a human donor with COVID-19, enrolled during active disease. The donor label of this sample is uncertain.

This sequence joins TRBV6-6 and TRBJ1-1; D is perhaps TRBD1 (5 bases). V lost 5 bases, J lost 1 base, and 20 bases lay in between. The CDR3 totals 17 residues. Looked up from germline, CDR1 is MNHNY and CDR2 is SVGAGI (reference sequence). In DNA form, the CDR3 reads TGTGCCAGCAGTCCGCGAGCTTCAGGGTGGAAGAACACTGAAGCTTTCTTT. It encodes CASSPRASGWKNTEAFF.

The chain combines TRBV19 with TRBJ1-2, with TRBD1 as a possible D gene (5 bases). The CDR3 is 13 amino acids. Germline V gene sequence: CDR1 LNHDA, CDR2 SQIVND (reference sequence). V dropped 4 bases and J dropped 4 bases, with 10 bases sitting between them. The CDR3 reads CASSNSQAYGYTF. CDR3 DNA: TGTGCCAGTAGTAACTCACAGGCCTATGGCTACACCTTC.

The V and J genes are TRBV18 and TRBJ1-6, with 12 bases aligning to TRBD1. The V and J ends lost 3 bases and 6 bases, in that order; junction bases with no gene match: 0. The germline V gene has CDR1 KGHSH and CDR2 LQKENI. The CDR3 totals 15 residues. Written as DNA, the CDR3 is TGTGCCAGCTCACCGGGACAGGGGGCTAATTCACCCCTCCACTTT. As protein: CASSPGQGANSPLHF.

V and J are TRBV5-1 and TRBJ2-3, with TRBD1 matching over 7 bases. The germline V gene has CDR1 SGHRS and CDR2 YFSETQ. There are 14 residues in the CDR3. The junction had 6 bases not matched to a gene; V was cut back by 4 bases and J by 4 bases. The CDR3 loop reads CASSPTGIADTQYF. CDR3 nucleotides: TGCGCCAGCAGCCCGACAGGGATCGCAGATACGCAGTATTTT.

This rearrangement joins TRBV29-1 to TRBJ1-4, with 7 bases lining up with TRBD1. Germline-derived CDR1 and CDR2 are SQVTM and ANQGSEA. The CDR3 has 13 amino acids. Trimming cost V 4 bases and J 7 bases; bases outside gene matches: 6. CDR3 nucleotides: TGCAGCGTTGTAGGACAGGAGGTTGAAAAACTGTTTTTT. Its translation is CSVVGQEVEKLFF.

This clone was seen only once. CDR3 nucleotide sequence: TGTGCCAGCAGCTATACAGGGGTAGGCGAGCAGTACTTC. Amino acid sequence: CASSYTGVGEQYF. The V call is TRBV13, the J call TRBJ2-7; 7 nucleotides match TRBD1. CDR3 length: 13 residues. CDR1 is PRHDT and CDR2 is FYEKMQ in the germline V gene (reference sequence). Germline trimming cut 4 bases from V and 6 bases from J; bases unmatched to any gene: 6.

J is TRBJ2-7 and V is TRBV21-1; whether TRBD1, the table's D call, matches the DNA was not checked. TRBV21-1 is recorded as a pseudogene. CDR3 size: 19 residues. The CDR3, as DNA: TGTGCCAGCAGCAAGAGACCTACCACCGGGACAGGGGTTCCTCGCGAGCAGTACTTC. Its protein is CASSKRPTTGTGVPREQYF.

This rearrangement joins TRBV18 to TRBJ1-3; no clear D. The CDR3 is 15 residues long. Germline lookup yields CDR1 KGHSH and CDR2 LQKENI. The V end was cut by 3 bases, the J end by 0 bases, with 9 bases between. CDR3 nucleotide sequence: TGTGCCAGCTCACCTCCAGCGAGCTCTGGAAACACCATATATTTT. It yields the protein CASSPPASSGNTIYF.

V and J are TRBV10-3 and TRBJ2-3; 10 positions agree with TRBD2. CDR3 length: 16 amino acids. From germline, CDR1 is ENHRY and CDR2 SYGVKD. Germline trimming cut 4 bases from V and 2 bases from J; bases unmatched to any gene: 6. In DNA form, the CDR3 reads TGTGCCATCAGTGTTTCTAGCGGGGGATACACAGATACGCAGTATTTT. The encoded protein is CAISVSSGGYTDTQYF.

This clone is a singleton in its sample. The chain recombines TRBV5-4 with TRBJ1-2; 11 nucleotides match TRBD1. CDR3 length: 15 residues. The V and J ends lost 5 bases and 3 bases, in that order; junction bases with no gene match: 6. CDR1 and CDR2 from the germline V gene are SGHNT and YYREEE (reference sequence). This CDR3 reads CASSRSGQGDYGYTF. In DNA, the CDR3 is TGTGCCAGCAGTCGCTCGGGACAGGGGGACTATGGCTACACCTTC.

The chain employs TRBV7-9 and TRBJ2-5, with D maybe TRBD1 (6 bases). Germline-derived CDR1 and CDR2 are SEHNR and FQNEAQ (reference sequence). The CDR3 has 17 amino acids. The V end lost 0 bases, the J end lost 3 bases, and 17 bases lay between the germline ends. The CDR3 is CASSLAVSTGIEETQYF. The CDR3 DNA reads as TGTGCCAGCAGCTTAGCGGTATCCACAGGGATCGAAGAGACCCAGTACTTC.